The TCR beta chain under discussion was sequenced for a study of cytomegalovirus exposure and HLA in healthy donors. Whole-study findings and limits: The study designated about 180 TCR beta chains cytomegalovirus-associated.

V lost 1 base, J lost 4 bases, and 8 bases lay in between. Germline assignment: CDR1 SGHTA and CDR2 FQGNSA. There are 14 residues in the CDR3. The table came from immunoSEQ multiplex PCR; TCRdb's copy has only in-frame clones and leaves some out. The top ten clones hold roughly 1.2% of a sample with 250,000 to 350,000 clones, about 90% of them seen once. This clone was recorded a few times. Its antigen is undetermined. The sequenced sample consisted of PBMCs. The sequence was obtained from a woman between 25 and 40 years old in good health and CMV-seropositive. The chain recombines TRBV7-2 with TRBJ1-3; D perhaps matches TRBD1 (5 bases). CDR3 in amino acids: CASSLGGYGNTIYF. DNA of the CDR3: TGTGCCAGCAGCTTAGGGGGCTACGGAAACACCATATATTTT.